Listed below are T cell receptor beta chains from one sample, sequenced in a study of shared clonotypes between healthy human individuals. Only in-frame clones appear in the TCRdb table, and some are missing; sequencing was by immunoSEQ multiplex PCR. The sample lists millions of clones; 85% to 95% were seen once. Sequencing was done on a sample of naive CD4+ T cells sorted from blood. The source of these receptors is a man younger than 30 in good health. The CDR3 runs from the conserved cysteine through the conserved F or W. The D gene is left open where the match is weak. Clone size appears in some rows only: once, few, many, or a class for an expanded clone.

clone size: NA
D gene: NA
CDR3 length: 11
V gene: TRBV4-3
J gene: TRBJ2-3
CDR3 protein: CASSLADTQYF
CDR3 DNA: TGCGCCAGCAGTCTCGCAGATACGCAGTATTTT

clone size: NA
D gene: TRBD1
CDR3 length: 15
V gene: TRBV5-1
J gene: TRBJ1-3
CDR3 protein: CASSSKQGSGNTIYF
CDR3 DNA: TGCGCCAGCAGCTCCAAACAGGGGAGTGGAAACACCATATATTTT

clone size: NA
D gene: TRBD1
CDR3 length: 16
V gene: TRBV19
J gene: TRBJ1-5
CDR3 protein: CASSIVAGGNNQPQHF
CDR3 DNA: TGTGCCAGTAGTATAGTCGCAGGGGGAAACAATCAGCCCCAGCATTTT

clone size: NA
D gene: NA
CDR3 length: 14
V gene: TRBV5-8
J gene: TRBJ2-7
CDR3 protein: CASSYTSQAYEQYF
CDR3 DNA: TGTGCCAGCAGCTACACCTCACAGGCCTACGAGCAGTACTTC

clone size: NA
D gene: NA
CDR3 length: 14
V gene: TRBV15
J gene: TRBJ2-2
CDR3 protein: CATSRDRGAGELFF
CDR3 DNA: TGTGCCACCAGCAGAGATCGGGGAGCCGGGGAGCTGTTTTTT

clone size: NA
D gene: NA
CDR3 length: 13
V gene: TRBV30
J gene: TRBJ1-2
CDR3 protein: CAWSRDSNYGYTF
CDR3 DNA: TGTGCCTGGAGTCGAGACAGTAACTATGGCTACACCTTC

clone size: NA
D gene: TRBD1
CDR3 length: 16
V gene: TRBV7-8
J gene: TRBJ1-1
CDR3 protein: CASKIETGQGNREAFF
CDR3 DNA: TGTGCCAGCAAGATAGAGACGGGACAGGGCAATAGAGAAGCTTTCTTT

clone size: NA
D gene: NA
CDR3 length: 12
V gene: TRBV2
J gene: TRBJ2-3
CDR3 protein: CASNTGSDTQYF
CDR3 DNA: TGTGCCAGCAACACAGGGTCGGATACGCAGTATTTT

clone size: NA
D gene: NA
CDR3 length: 13
V gene: TRBV10-3
J gene: TRBJ2-7
CDR3 protein: CAISPSATYEQYF
CDR3 DNA: TGTGCCATCAGTCCTAGCGCGACCTACGAGCAGTACTTC

clone size: NA
D gene: TRBD1
CDR3 length: 15
V gene: TRBV7-2
J gene: TRBJ1-2
CDR3 protein: CASSGRDSYLYGYTF
CDR3 DNA: TGTGCCAGCAGCGGTCGGGACAGTTATCTTTATGGCTACACCTTC

clone size: NA
D gene: TRBD1
CDR3 length: 15
V gene: TRBV5-8
J gene: TRBJ2-7
CDR3 protein: CASSLADRGYYEQYF
CDR3 DNA: TGTGCCAGCAGCCTGGCGGACAGGGGTTATTACGAGCAGTACTTC

clone size: once
D gene: TRBD2
CDR3 length: 15
V gene: TRBV10-3
J gene: TRBJ2-3
CDR3 protein: CAISDKREGTDTQYF
CDR3 DNA: TGTGCCATCAGTGACAAGCGGGAGGGCACAGATACGCAGTATTTT

clone size: NA
D gene: NA
CDR3 length: 15
V gene: TRBV5-6
J gene: TRBJ1-3
CDR3 protein: CASSAGDRSVYTIYF
CDR3 DNA: TGTGCCAGCAGCGCGGGGGACCGGAGCGTATACACCATATATTTT

clone size: NA
D gene: NA
CDR3 length: 13
V gene: TRBV5-1
J gene: TRBJ1-2
CDR3 protein: CASSDRKSYGYTF
CDR3 DNA: TGCGCCAGCAGCGACAGAAAAAGCTATGGCTACACCTTC

clone size: NA
D gene: NA
CDR3 length: 15
V gene: TRBV19
J gene: TRBJ1-6
CDR3 protein: CASRRMSADNSPLHF
CDR3 DNA: TGTGCCAGTCGGAGAATGTCTGCAGATAATTCACCCCTCCACTTT

clone size: NA
D gene: NA
CDR3 length: 15
V gene: TRBV5-6
J gene: TRBJ2-1
CDR3 protein: CASSLRDRSYNEQFF
CDR3 DNA: TGTGCCAGCAGCCTCAGAGACAGGAGTTACAATGAGCAGTTCTTC

clone size: NA
D gene: NA
CDR3 length: 12
V gene: TRBV9
J gene: TRBJ2-1
CDR3 protein: CASSVTHNEQFF
CDR3 DNA: TGTGCCAGCAGCGTAACCCACAATGAGCAGTTCTTC

clone size: NA
D gene: NA
CDR3 length: 14
V gene: TRBV6-5
J gene: TRBJ1-6
CDR3 protein: CASTQTGGNSPLHF
CDR3 DNA: TGTGCCAGCACCCAAACTGGAGGTAATTCACCCCTCCACTTT

clone size: NA
D gene: NA
CDR3 length: 13
V gene: TRBV7-2
J gene: TRBJ2-7
CDR3 protein: CASSVRGSYEQYF
CDR3 DNA: TGTGCCAGCAGCGTCAGGGGCTCCTACGAGCAGTACTTC

clone size: NA
D gene: TRBD2
CDR3 length: 15
V gene: TRBV6-1
J gene: TRBJ2-7
CDR3 protein: CASRAGTSGAYEQYF
CDR3 DNA: TGTGCCAGCAGGGCCGGGACTAGCGGGGCCTACGAGCAGTACTTC

clone size: once
D gene: NA
CDR3 length: 15
V gene: TRBV7-2
J gene: TRBJ2-5
CDR3 protein: CASSLATGRQETQYF
CDR3 DNA: TGTGCCAGCAGCTTAGCCACAGGGAGGCAAGAGACCCAGTACTTC

clone size: once
D gene: NA
CDR3 length: 10
V gene: TRBV30
J gene: TRBJ1-2
CDR3 protein: CAWSEVGYTF
CDR3 DNA: TGTGCCTGGAGTGAAGTAGGCTACACCTTC

clone size: NA
D gene: TRBD1
CDR3 length: 15
V gene: TRBV6-5
J gene: TRBJ2-3
CDR3 protein: CASSKRQGVTDTQYF
CDR3 DNA: TGTGCCAGCAGCAAAAGACAGGGGGTGACAGATACGCAGTATTTT

clone size: NA
D gene: TRBD2
CDR3 length: 15
V gene: TRBV5-1
J gene: TRBJ2-3
CDR3 protein: CASSLREGRTDTQYF
CDR3 DNA: TGCGCCAGCAGCTTGCGGGAGGGCCGCACAGATACGCAGTATTTT

clone size: few
D gene: TRBD2
CDR3 length: 17
V gene: TRBV11-3
J gene: TRBJ2-1
CDR3 protein: CASSLLAGGSSYNEQFF
CDR3 DNA: TGTGCCAGCAGCTTACTAGCGGGGGGAAGCTCCTACAATGAGCAGTTCTTC

clone size: once
D gene: NA
CDR3 length: 12
V gene: TRBV28
J gene: TRBJ1-1
CDR3 protein: CASSSRRVEAFF
CDR3 DNA: TGTGCCAGCAGTTCTCGAAGGGTTGAAGCTTTCTTT

clone size: NA
D gene: TRBD1
CDR3 length: 14
V gene: TRBV6-5
J gene: TRBJ1-4
CDR3 protein: CASSLTGMNEKLFF
CDR3 DNA: TGTGCCAGCAGTTTGACAGGGATGAATGAAAAACTGTTTTTT

clone size: NA
D gene: NA
CDR3 length: 15
V gene: TRBV7-2
J gene: TRBJ2-7
CDR3 protein: CASSPGGSGSYEQYF
CDR3 DNA: TGTGCCAGCAGCCCTGGAGGTAGCGGTTCCTACGAGCAGTACTTC

clone size: NA
D gene: NA
CDR3 length: 16
V gene: TRBV5-6
J gene: TRBJ1-1
CDR3 protein: CASSWSPTASGTEAFF
CDR3 DNA: TGTGCCAGCAGCTGGAGCCCGACAGCGTCGGGCACTGAAGCTTTCTTT

clone size: NA
D gene: NA
CDR3 length: 14
V gene: TRBV5-4
J gene: TRBJ2-7
CDR3 protein: CASSKQPGDYEQYF
CDR3 DNA: TGTGCCAGCAGCAAACAACCCGGGGACTACGAGCAGTACTTC

clone size: NA
D gene: TRBD1
CDR3 length: 15
V gene: TRBV6-5
J gene: TRBJ1-6
CDR3 protein: CASSTGTVLGSPLHF
CDR3 DNA: TGTGCCAGCAGTACGGGGACAGTTTTGGGTTCACCCCTCCACTTT

clone size: NA
D gene: NA
CDR3 length: 12
V gene: TRBV28
J gene: TRBJ1-2
CDR3 protein: CASRPGNYGYTF
CDR3 DNA: TGTGCCAGCAGGCCGGGGAACTATGGCTACACCTTC

clone size: NA
D gene: TRBD2
CDR3 length: 14
V gene: TRBV7-2
J gene: TRBJ2-7
CDR3 protein: CASSRWDYSYEQYF
CDR3 DNA: TGTGCCAGCAGCAGATGGGACTACTCCTACGAGCAGTACTTC

clone size: NA
D gene: NA
CDR3 length: 13
V gene: TRBV9
J gene: TRBJ2-5
CDR3 protein: CASSLSVQETQYF
CDR3 DNA: TGTGCCAGCAGCCTTTCGGTACAGGAGACCCAGTACTTC

clone size: once
D gene: NA
CDR3 length: 13
V gene: TRBV13
J gene: TRBJ1-6
CDR3 protein: CASSPTGISGLHF
CDR3 DNA: TGTGCCAGCAGCCCAACAGGGATCAGCGGCCTCCACTTT

clone size: NA
D gene: NA
CDR3 length: 12
V gene: TRBV2
J gene: TRBJ1-6
CDR3 protein: CATGRDNSPLHF
CDR3 DNA: TGTGCCACCGGACGGGATAATTCACCCCTCCACTTT

clone size: NA
D gene: NA
CDR3 length: 12
V gene: TRBV5-4
J gene: TRBJ2-1
CDR3 protein: CASTGESNEQFF
CDR3 DNA: TGTGCCAGCACAGGGGAGAGCAATGAGCAGTTCTTC

clone size: NA
D gene: NA
CDR3 length: 12
V gene: TRBV18
J gene: TRBJ1-1
CDR3 protein: CASSPGATEAFF
CDR3 DNA: TGTGCCAGCTCACCGGGGGCAACTGAAGCTTTCTTT

clone size: NA
D gene: NA
CDR3 length: 15
V gene: TRBV7-2
J gene: TRBJ2-7
CDR3 protein: CASSLYRGAGYEQYF
CDR3 DNA: TGTGCCAGCAGCTTATACCGGGGTGCTGGCTACGAGCAGTACTTC

clone size: NA
D gene: NA
CDR3 length: 16
V gene: TRBV21-1
J gene: TRBJ2-4
CDR3 protein: CASNDLGHSSKNIQYF
CDR3 DNA: TGTGCCAGCAATGATTTAGGCCACTCGTCCAAAAACATTCAGTACTTC

clone size: NA
D gene: TRBD1
CDR3 length: 13
V gene: TRBV2
J gene: TRBJ1-1
CDR3 protein: CASGDRDGTEAFF
CDR3 DNA: TGTGCCAGCGGGGACAGGGATGGGACTGAAGCTTTCTTT

clone size: NA
D gene: NA
CDR3 length: 14
V gene: TRBV5-6
J gene: TRBJ1-2
CDR3 protein: CASRQTGGNYGYTF
CDR3 DNA: TGTGCCAGCAGACAGACTGGGGGCAACTATGGCTACACCTTC

clone size: NA
D gene: TRBD1
CDR3 length: 14
V gene: TRBV7-2
J gene: TRBJ1-1
CDR3 protein: CASGSGQPIPEAFF
CDR3 DNA: TGTGCCAGCGGTTCGGGACAGCCGATCCCTGAAGCTTTCTTT